The rows below give T cell receptor beta chains drawn from one sample of a study of OX40 agonist ivuxolimab in advanced cancers. The repertoire was sequenced with immunoSEQ multiplex PCR; TCRdb's copy has only in-frame clones and lacks some. The table includes around 60,000 clones, 70% to 85% detected once. The material sequenced was CD4+ or CD8+ T cells sorted from blood, taken in a trial of the OX40 agonist ivuxolimab. The receptors originated from an adult with an advanced solid tumor such as melanoma, head and neck, liver or kidney cancer. The CDR3 runs from the conserved cysteine through the conserved F or W. Fields, in order: J gene, V gene, D gene, clone size, CDR3 protein, CDR3 DNA. The D gene is left open where the match is weak. A row's size may be missing; if present it is once, few, many or a size class.

TRBJ2-5,TRBV18,NA,once,CASSPIGAEGETQYF,TGTGCCAGCTCACCAATCGGGGCTGAGGGAGAGACCCAGTACTTC
TRBJ2-3,TRBV9,NA,NA,CASSVRPNTDTQYF,TGTGCCAGCAGCGTTCGTCCGAACACAGATACGCAGTATTTT
TRBJ2-3,TRBV5-5,NA,NA,CASSFSRTDTQYF,TGTGCCAGCAGCTTTTCCCGCACAGATACGCAGTATTTT
TRBJ1-1,TRBV27,NA,NA,CASSARHDTEAFF,TGTGCCAGCAGTGCCCGACACGATACTGAAGCTTTCTTT
TRBJ1-1,TRBV9,NA,once,CASSARGANTEAFF,TGTGCCAGCAGCGCGAGGGGGGCGAACACTGAAGCTTTCTTT
TRBJ1-6,TRBV4-3,TRBD1,NA,CASSLYRGDSNNSPLHF,TGCGCCAGCAGCCTTTACAGGGGGGATTCCAATAATTCACCCCTCCACTTT
TRBJ2-1,TRBV18,TRBD1,NA,CASSPSDRVYNEQFF,TGTGCCAGCTCACCTTCCGACAGGGTCTACAATGAGCAGTTCTTC
TRBJ2-3,TRBV4-1,TRBD1,NA,CASSQVGGQGRDTQYF,TGCGCCAGCAGCCAAGTGGGGGGACAGGGGAGAGATACGCAGTATTTT
TRBJ2-1,TRBV2,NA,NA,CASSVGRSPTGNEQFF,TGTGCCAGCAGTGTTGGTCGGAGTCCTACTGGTAATGAGCAGTTCTTC
TRBJ2-2,TRBV10-3,NA,NA,CAIRQGTGELFF,TGTGCCATCAGACAGGGAACCGGGGAGCTGTTTTTT